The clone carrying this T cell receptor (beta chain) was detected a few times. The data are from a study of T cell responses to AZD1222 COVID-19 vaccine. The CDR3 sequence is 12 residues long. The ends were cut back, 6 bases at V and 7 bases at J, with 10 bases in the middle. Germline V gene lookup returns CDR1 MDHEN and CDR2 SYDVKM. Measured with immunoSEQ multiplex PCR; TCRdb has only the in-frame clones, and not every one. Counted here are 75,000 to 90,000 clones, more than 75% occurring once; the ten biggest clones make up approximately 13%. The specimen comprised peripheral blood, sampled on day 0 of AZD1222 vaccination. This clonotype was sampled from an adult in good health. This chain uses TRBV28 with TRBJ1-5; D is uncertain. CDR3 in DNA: TGTGCCAGCAGCCAAGACCTACAGCCCCAGCATTTT. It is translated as CASSQDLQPQHF.